This paragraph reports one T cell receptor (beta chain). These data belong to a study of blood T cell repertoires in COVID-19. V lost 0 bases, J lost 1 base, and 8 bases stayed unmatched. The CDR3 has 17 amino acids. Germline CDR1 is LGHNA and CDR2 is YSLEER. How the authors handled the data: Nucleated cell counts were estimated from reference gene primer amplification. Generated by immunoSEQ multiplex PCR, the TCRdb table keeps only in-frame clones and is missing some. Clonal size and the V and J genes are those of that table, whereas D and trimming came from the DNA. The sample lists 210,000 or so clones; about four fifths were seen once.

This TCR derives from a woman aged 45 to 65 with acute COVID-19. Source material: PBMCs or T cells enriched from blood (not recorded which). This chain links TRBV4-3 with TRBJ1-1; 7 bases are a match to TRBD1. The CDR3 region has the DNA TGCGCCAGCAGCCAAGAGTGGAGGGGGCGAGGGAACACTGAAGCTTTCTTT. This codes for CASSQEWRGRGNTEAFF.